Listed below are T cell receptor beta chains from one sample, sequenced in a study of blood T cells in healthy people across ages. MiXCR was run by TCRdb on the 5' RACE reads, yielding one entry per CDR3 protein. The data hold roughly 1.6 million distinct CDR3 sequences, with 30% to 40% observed a single time. Sequencing was done on a sample of blood. The receptor set was obtained from a woman aged 25-40 years in good health. CDR3s include the opening cysteine and the closing phenylalanine or tryptophan. Fields, in order: J gene, V gene, D gene, clone size, CDR3 DNA, CDR3 protein. D genes are given only for firm matches. Clone sizes are given selectively: once, few, many, or a class where the clone is expanded.

TRBJ2-7	TRBV4-1	.	.	TGCGCCAGCAGCCAAGATGGGCCCGAGCACTTTTCCTACGAGCAGTACTTC	CASSQDGPEHFSYEQYF
TRBJ2-7	TRBV2	.	many	TGTGCCAGCACGTCGGACAGCTACGAGCAGTACTTC	CASTSDSYEQYF
TRBJ2-5	TRBV20-1	.	.	TGCAGTGCTAGAGATATCAGGGCGGGCGGGTACCAAGAGACCCAGTACTTC	CSARDIRAGGYQETQYF
TRBJ2-3	TRBV7-2	.	.	TGTGCCAGCAGCTTAGCCCGGACAAAAGTAATAGCAGATACGCAGTATTTT	CASSLARTKVIADTQYF
TRBJ2-3	TRBV24-1	TRBD1	.	TGTGCCACCGCGGGACAGGACAGCACAGATACGCAGTATTTT	CATAGQDSTDTQYF
TRBJ2-3	TRBV7-9	.	few	TGTGCCAGCAGCTTAGCGCGACTCAACGATTTAGATACGCAGTATTTT	CASSLARLNDLDTQYF
TRBJ2-7	TRBV28	TRBD1	.	TGTGCCAGCAGTTTCCGGGGACAGAACCAGATAAAGTCCTACGAGCAGTACTTC	CASSFRGQNQIKSYEQYF
TRBJ2-3	TRBV29-1	.	few	TGCAGCGTCGCACCGGACCAAGATACGCAGTATTTT	CSVAPDQDTQYF
TRBJ2-3	TRBV12-3/TRBV12-4	TRBD1	once	TGTGCCAGCAGTTCGCCCCGCGTCAGGGCCAGGGGGACAGATACGCAGTATTTT	CASSSPRVRARGTDTQYF
TRBJ2-1	TRBV20-1	.	many	TGCAGTGCTAGAGATCCGGTGGGGTCCTACAATGAGCAGTTCTTC	CSARDPVGSYNEQFF